This T cell receptor (beta chain) is drawn from a study of OX40 agonist ivuxolimab in advanced cancers. Across the whole study: An anti-OX40 (CD134) antibody with agonistic activity, ivuxolimab, was administered to patients.

Using immunoSEQ multiplex PCR, the repertoire was profiled, and TCRdb retains in-frame clones only, with some absent. The table has over 95,000 clones, about 87% seen once. General study points: Low normalized T-cell clonal expansion was also seen in some nonresponders.

Researchers took blood at baseline, on cycle 4 day 1, and on cycle 7 day 1. The CDR3 totals 14 residues. V was clipped by 3 bases and J by 1 base, with 9 bases between them. CDR1 and CDR2 from the germline V gene are SGHTA and FQGTGA. This clone came up once. Its antigen is not identified. The rearrangement links TRBV7-3 to TRBJ1-1, with D possibly TRBD1 on 5 matching bases. This TCR came from an adult with an advanced solid tumor such as melanoma, head and neck, liver or kidney cancer. This specimen was CD4+ or CD8+ T cells sorted from blood, taken in a trial of the OX40 agonist ivuxolimab. CDR3 sequence: CASSLGQANTEAFF. Here the CDR3 DNA reads TGTGCCAGCAGCTTGGGGCAGGCGAACACTGAAGCTTTCTTT. Full variable domain (rest looked up from reference TRBV7-3 and TRBJ1-1): GAGVSQTPSNKVTEKGKYVELRCDPISGHTALYWYRQSLGQGPEFLIYFQGTGAADDSGLPNDRFFAVRPEGSVSTLKIQRTERGDSAVYLCASSLGQANTEAFFGQGTRLTVV.